Listed here are 13 T cell receptor beta chains from one sample, sequenced in a study of blood T cell repertoires in COVID-19. Some clones are missing from TCRdb's copy, which holds only in-frame ones; the method was immunoSEQ multiplex PCR. The sample has roughly 60,000 clones, approximately 91% seen once; the top ten hold about 3.4%. Sample: peripheral blood. All receptors derive from a middle-aged man with active COVID-19.

The J gene is TRBJ2-7, the V gene TRBV24-1; 7 bases fit TRBD1. Germline V CDR1 and CDR2: KGHDR, SFDVKD. Trimming at V came to 4 bases and at J to 1 base, leaving 12 bases not matched to a gene. This CDR3 has 17 residues. The CDR3 spells CATSDHHDREESYEQYF. CDR3 bases: TGTGCCACCAGTGACCATCATGACAGGGAAGAGTCCTACGAGCAGTACTTC.

This chain joins TRBV2 and TRBJ2-7, with 11 bases that match TRBD2. The CDR3 covers 14 residues. Looked up from germline, CDR1 is SNHLY and CDR2 is FYNNEI. The trim removed 6 bases at V and 1 base at J, leaving 2 bases unmatched. The CDR3 DNA reads TGTGCCAGCAGCCGACTAGCGGGGTCCTACGAGCAGTACTTC. This gives the protein CASSRLAGSYEQYF.

The V gene is TRBV4-3, the J gene TRBJ2-7; 8 bases line up with TRBD2. The CDR3 sequence is 15 residues long. The germline V gene has CDR1 LGHNA and CDR2 YSLEER. V lost 4 bases and J lost 3; bases outside the gene matches: 8. CDR3 nucleotide sequence: TGCGCCAGCAGCCGCTATAAGGGACTAGACTACGAGCAGTACTTC. Its translation is CASSRYKGLDYEQYF.

The chain uses TRBV6-5 and TRBJ1-2; TRBD1 matches at 7 bases. The CDR3 spans 15 residues. V dropped 0 bases and J dropped 8; count of bases not matched to a gene: 9. Germline assignment: CDR1 MNHEY and CDR2 SVGAGI. This CDR3 is CASSYSRQGVRGYTF. Written as DNA, the CDR3 is TGTGCCAGCAGTTACTCGAGGCAGGGGGTCAGGGGCTACACCTTC.

The chain has TRBV7-2 and TRBJ2-2; 8 nucleotides match TRBD1. Germline loops: CDR1 SGHTA, CDR2 FQGNSA. This CDR3 is 16 amino acids long. J was trimmed by 4 bases and V by 5 bases; bases with no gene match: 9. CDR3 sequence reads: CASSQGAGLSTGELFF. The CDR3 DNA reads as TGTGCCAGCAGCCAGGGGGCAGGGTTGAGCACCGGGGAGCTGTTTTTT.

This clone was seen only once. The CDR3 protein is CASSPLRDTVYGYTF. For the CDR3, the DNA is TGTGCCAGCAGCCCCCTGCGAGACACCGTCTATGGCTACACCTTC. The chain carries TRBV2 and TRBJ1-2, with D unresolved. This CDR3 comprises 15 residues. Trimming removed 6 bases from V and 4 bases from J, with 18 bases in between. CDR1 SNHLY and CDR2 FYNNEI come from the germline V gene.

The V call is TRBV6-1, the J call TRBJ1-6; 8 positions match TRBD1. In germline, CDR1 is MNHNS, CDR2 SASEGT. The CDR3 contains 17 residues. V gave up 4 bases and J gave up 1 base; unmatched junction bases: 6. The DNA of the CDR3 is TGTGCCAGCAGTGTAACAGGGGGTAATTCCTATAATTCACCCCTCCACTTT. Translation: CASSVTGGNSYNSPLHF.

The V gene is TRBV6-2 or TRBV6-3, the J gene TRBJ1-5; 11 bases are a match to TRBD1. Germline CDR1 reads MNHEY; CDR2 reads SVGEGT. The CDR3 totals 17 residues. The junction had 7 bases not matched to a gene; V was cut back by 2 bases and J by 4 bases. This CDR3 is CASSYGGTGGVNQPQHF. The CDR3 nucleotides read TGTGCCAGCAGTTACGGCGGGACAGGGGGAGTTAATCAGCCCCAGCATTTT.

V and J are TRBV18 and TRBJ2-1, with a weak D call TRBD1 (5 bases). Trimming removed 0 bases from V and 8 bases from J, with 8 bases in between. Per germline, CDR1 KGHSH and CDR2 LQKENI. This CDR3 comprises 13 residues. This CDR3 is CASSPPSGYEQFF. In nucleotides, the CDR3 is TGTGCCAGCTCACCACCGTCAGGGTATGAGCAGTTCTTC.

The genes are TRBV7-8 and TRBJ2-7; possibly TRBD2 for D (6 bases). Trimming removed 7 bases at V and 7 bases at J, with 20 bases between. The CDR3 extends over 14 amino acids. Germline V gene data show CDR1 as SGHVS and CDR2 as FQNEAQ. CDR3 amino acids: CASTPGVAPREQYF. The CDR3 nucleotides are TGTGCCAGCACCCCGGGGGTCGCGCCCCGAGAGCAGTACTTC.

This chain connects TRBV11-2 to TRBJ2-2; 9 bases agree with TRBD1. CDR3 length: 15 residues. CDR1 is SGHAT and CDR2 is FQNNGV in the germline V gene. V dropped 4 bases and J dropped 4; count of bases not matched to a gene: 4. The CDR3: CASSSGQGRTGELFF. The DNA for the CDR3 is TGTGCCAGCAGCTCGGGACAGGGTCGCACCGGGGAGCTGTTTTTT.

This clone was found once. J is TRBJ1-3 and V is TRBV5-1; TRBD1 matches at 8 bases. Trimming cost V 4 bases and J 3 bases; bases outside gene matches: 6. The CDR3 runs to 15 residues. Germline lookup yields CDR1 SGHRS and CDR2 YFSETQ. The CDR3 here is CASSQGQVGGNTIYF. DNA for the CDR3: TGCGCCAGCAGCCAGGGACAGGTCGGTGGAAACACCATATATTTT.

The chain links TRBV28 to TRBJ1-1, with 8 bases aligning to TRBD1. Losses at the gene ends were 6 bases for V and 0 bases for J; bases not matched to a gene: 3. The CDR3 consists of 14 residues. Germline V lookup: CDR1 MDHEN, CDR2 SYDVKM. Written as DNA, the CDR3 is TGTGCCAGCAGACACAGGGGGATGAACACTGAAGCTTTCTTT. Its protein product is CASRHRGMNTEAFF.